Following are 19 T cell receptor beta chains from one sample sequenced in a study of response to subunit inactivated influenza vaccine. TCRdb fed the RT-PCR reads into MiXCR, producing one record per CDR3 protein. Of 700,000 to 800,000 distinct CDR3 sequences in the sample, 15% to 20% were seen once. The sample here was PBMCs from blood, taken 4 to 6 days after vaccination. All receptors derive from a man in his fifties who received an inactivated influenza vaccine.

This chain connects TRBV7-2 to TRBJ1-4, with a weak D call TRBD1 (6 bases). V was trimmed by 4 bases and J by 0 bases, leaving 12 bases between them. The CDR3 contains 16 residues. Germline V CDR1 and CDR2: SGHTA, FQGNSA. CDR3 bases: TGTGCCAGCAGCTCCGGACAGCCGGCAACTAATGAAAAACTGTTTTTT. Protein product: CASSSGQPATNEKLFF.

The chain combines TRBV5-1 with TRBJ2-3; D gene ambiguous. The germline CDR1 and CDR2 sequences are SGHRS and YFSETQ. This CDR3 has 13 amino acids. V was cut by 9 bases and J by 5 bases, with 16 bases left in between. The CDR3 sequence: CATSTRNVDTQYF. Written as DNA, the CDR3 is TGCGCCACCTCGACACGGAATGTAGATACGCAGTATTTT.

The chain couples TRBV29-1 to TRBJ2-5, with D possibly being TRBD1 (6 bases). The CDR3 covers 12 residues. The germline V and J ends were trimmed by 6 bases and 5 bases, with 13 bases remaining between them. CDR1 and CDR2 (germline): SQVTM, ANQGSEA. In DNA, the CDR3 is TGCAGCGTCAGGGGAGCGCTTGAGACCCAGTACTTC. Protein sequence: CSVRGALETQYF.

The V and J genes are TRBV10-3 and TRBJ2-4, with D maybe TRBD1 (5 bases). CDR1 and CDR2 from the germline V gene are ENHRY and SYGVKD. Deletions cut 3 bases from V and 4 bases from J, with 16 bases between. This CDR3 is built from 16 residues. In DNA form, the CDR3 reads TGTGCCATCAGTGACTCGGAGCAGGGCCCTAAAAACATTCAGTACTTC. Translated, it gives CAISDSEQGPKNIQYF.

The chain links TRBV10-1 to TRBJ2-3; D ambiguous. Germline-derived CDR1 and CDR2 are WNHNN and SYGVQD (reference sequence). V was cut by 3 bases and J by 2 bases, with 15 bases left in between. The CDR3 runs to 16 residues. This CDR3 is CASSDSFRLNTDTQYF. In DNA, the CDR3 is TGCGCCAGCAGTGATTCGTTCCGCTTGAACACAGATACGCAGTATTTT.

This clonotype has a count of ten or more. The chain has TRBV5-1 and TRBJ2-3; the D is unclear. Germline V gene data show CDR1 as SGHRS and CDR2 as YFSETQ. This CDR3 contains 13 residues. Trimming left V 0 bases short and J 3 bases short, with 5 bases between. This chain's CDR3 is CASSLEFTDTQYF. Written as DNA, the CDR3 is TGCGCCAGCAGCTTGGAGTTTACAGATACGCAGTATTTT.

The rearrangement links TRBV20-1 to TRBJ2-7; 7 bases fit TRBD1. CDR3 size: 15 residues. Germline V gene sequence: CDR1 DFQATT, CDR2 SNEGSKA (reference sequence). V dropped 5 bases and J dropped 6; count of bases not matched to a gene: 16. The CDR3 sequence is CSAPTLRGLVGEQYF. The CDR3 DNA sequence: TGCAGTGCTCCTACCTTAAGGGGGCTAGTTGGCGAGCAGTACTTC.

Written as DNA, the CDR3 is TGTGCCAGCTCACCACCGTACCAGGGGGACAATGAGCAGTTCTTC. This sequence encodes CASSPPYQGDNEQFF. The chain combines TRBV18 with TRBJ2-1; 7 bases map to TRBD1. The CDR3 loop spans 15 amino acids. Germline CDR1 KGHSH, CDR2 LQKENI. V shed 0 bases and J 5 bases; nucleotides not matched to a gene: 4. Full variable domain (outside the CDR3, taken from reference TRBV18 and TRBJ2-1): NAGVMQNPRHLVRRRGQEARLRCSPMKGHSHVYWYRQLPEEGLKFMVYLQKENIIDESGMPKERFSAEFPKEGPSILRIQQVVRGDSAAYFCASSPPYQGDNEQFFGPGTRLTVL.

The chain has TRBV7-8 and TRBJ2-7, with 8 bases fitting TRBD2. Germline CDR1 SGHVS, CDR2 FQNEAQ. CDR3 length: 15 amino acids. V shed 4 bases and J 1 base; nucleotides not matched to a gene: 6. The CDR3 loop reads CASSSTSAGSYEQYF. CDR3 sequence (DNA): TGTGCCAGCAGCTCGACTAGCGCAGGGTCCTACGAGCAGTACTTC.

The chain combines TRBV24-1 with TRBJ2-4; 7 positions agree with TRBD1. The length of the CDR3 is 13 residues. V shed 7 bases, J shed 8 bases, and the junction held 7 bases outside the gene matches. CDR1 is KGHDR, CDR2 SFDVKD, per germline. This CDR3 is CATSRDSKDIQYF. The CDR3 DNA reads TGTGCCACCAGCCGGGACAGCAAGGACATTCAGTACTTC.

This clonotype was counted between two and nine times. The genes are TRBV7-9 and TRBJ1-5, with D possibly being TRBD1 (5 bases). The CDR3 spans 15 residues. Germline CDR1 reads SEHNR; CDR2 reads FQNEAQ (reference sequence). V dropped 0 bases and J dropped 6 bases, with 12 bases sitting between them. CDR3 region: CASSLAGAGSQPQHF. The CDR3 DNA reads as TGTGCCAGCAGCTTAGCAGGGGCCGGTAGTCAGCCCCAGCATTTT.

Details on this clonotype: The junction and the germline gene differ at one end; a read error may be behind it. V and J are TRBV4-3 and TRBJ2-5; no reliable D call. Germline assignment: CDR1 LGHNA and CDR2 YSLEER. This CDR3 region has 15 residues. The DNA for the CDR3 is TGCGCCAGCAGCCATCCCAAGGGCGCGCCGAAGACCCAGTCCTTC. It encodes CASSHPKGAPKTQSF.

CDR3 residues: CASSFLPFNSPLHF. DNA of the CDR3: TGTGCCAGCAGTTTTTTACCGTTTAATTCACCCCTCCACTTT. V gene TRBV28 combines with J gene TRBJ1-6; no definite D call. The germline V gene encodes CDR1 MDHEN and CDR2 SYDVKM. This CDR3 region has 14 residues. Trimming took 3 bases from V and 6 from J, leaving 9 bases between them.

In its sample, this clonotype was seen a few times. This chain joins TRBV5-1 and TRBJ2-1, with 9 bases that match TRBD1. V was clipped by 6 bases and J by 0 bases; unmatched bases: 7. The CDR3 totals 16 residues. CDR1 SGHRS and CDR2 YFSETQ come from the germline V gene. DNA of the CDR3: TGCGCCAGCAAAGGAGGGACAGGGAGCTCCTACAATGAGCAGTTCTTC. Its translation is CASKGGTGSSYNEQFF.

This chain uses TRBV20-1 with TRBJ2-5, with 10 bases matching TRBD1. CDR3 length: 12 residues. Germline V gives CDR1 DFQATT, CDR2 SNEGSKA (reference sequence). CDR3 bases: TGCAGAGGACAGGGGGACCAAGAGACCCAGTACTTC. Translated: CRGQGDQETQYF.

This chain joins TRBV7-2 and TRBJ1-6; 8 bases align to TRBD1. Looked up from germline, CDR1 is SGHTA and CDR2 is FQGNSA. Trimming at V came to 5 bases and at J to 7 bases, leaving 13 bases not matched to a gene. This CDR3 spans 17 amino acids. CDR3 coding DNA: TGTGCCAGCAGCCCGCGCCAGGGGGCCGTTAGGAATTCACCCCTCCACTTT. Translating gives CASSPRQGAVRNSPLHF.

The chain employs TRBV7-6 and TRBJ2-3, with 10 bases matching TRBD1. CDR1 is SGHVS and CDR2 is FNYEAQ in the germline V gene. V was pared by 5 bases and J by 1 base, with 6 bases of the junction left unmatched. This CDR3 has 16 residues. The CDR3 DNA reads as TGTGCCAGCAGCCAAAGGACAGGGGGTGGCACAGATACGCAGTATTTT. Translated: CASSQRTGGGTDTQYF.

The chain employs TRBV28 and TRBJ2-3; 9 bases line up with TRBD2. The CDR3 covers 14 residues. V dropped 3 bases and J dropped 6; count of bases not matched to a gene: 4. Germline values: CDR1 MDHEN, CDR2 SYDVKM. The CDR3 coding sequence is TGTGCCAGCAGTTTTCGGCGGGAGGGGGATACGCAGTATTTT. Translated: CASSFRREGDTQYF.

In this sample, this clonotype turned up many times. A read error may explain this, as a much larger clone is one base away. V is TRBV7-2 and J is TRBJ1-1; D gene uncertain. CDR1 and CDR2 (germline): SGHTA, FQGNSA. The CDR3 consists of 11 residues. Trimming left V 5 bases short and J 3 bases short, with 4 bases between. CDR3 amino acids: CASSPDTEAFF. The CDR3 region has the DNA TGTGCCAGCAGCCCCGACACTGAAGCTTTCTTT. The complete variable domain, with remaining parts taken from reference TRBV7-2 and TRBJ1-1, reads GAGVSQSPSNKVTEKGKDVELRCDPISGHTALYWYRQSLGQGLEFLIYFQGNSAPDKSGLPSDRFSAERTGGSVSTLTIQRTQQEDSAVYLCASSPDTEAFFGQGTRLTVV.